These 26 T cell receptor beta chains originate from one sample sequenced in a study of blood T cell repertoires in COVID-19. The method was immunoSEQ multiplex PCR; TCRdb's version includes in-frame clones alone and lacks a portion of them. This sample has about 110,000 clones; 75% to 90% occur once, and the top ten carry about 1.1%. Sequencing was performed on peripheral blood. The receptors originated from a human donor in a cohort sampled during active COVID-19.

The chain uses TRBV5-5 and TRBJ2-1; D possibly corresponds to TRBD2 (5 bases). This CDR3 spans 17 amino acids. Germline lookup yields CDR1 SGHKS and CDR2 YYEKEE (reference sequence). V was clipped by 2 bases and J by 3 bases, with 18 bases between them. Here the CDR3 DNA reads TGTGCCAGCAGCTTCTCTCGCACGGTGGCGGGCTACAATGAGCAGTTCTTC. It codes for CASSFSRTVAGYNEQFF.

The V call is TRBV4-1, the J call TRBJ2-1, with TRBD2 matching 8 bases. CDR1 and CDR2 (germline): MGHRA, YSYEKL. The CDR3 has 13 amino acids. Losses at the gene ends were 8 bases for V and 7 bases for J; bases not matched to a gene: 7. The CDR3 is CASSREVDNEQFF. CDR3 DNA: TGCGCCAGCTCGCGGGAGGTGGATAATGAGCAGTTCTTC.

The chain couples TRBV12-3 or TRBV12-4 to TRBJ2-2; the D is unclear. The CDR3 runs 11 residues. The V and J ends lost 7 bases and 6 bases respectively, with 6 bases between them. For the CDR3, the DNA is TGTGCCAGCATTCGCGCCGGGGAGCTGTTTTTT. Translating it yields CASIRAGELFF.

The CDR3 protein is CASSFPNTEAFF. Written as DNA, the CDR3 is TGTGCCAGCAGCTTCCCTAACACTGAAGCTTTCTTT. The genes are TRBV7-2 and TRBJ1-1, with D unclear. This CDR3 spans 12 amino acids. CDR1 and CDR2 from the germline V gene are SGHTA and FQGNSA. The ends were cut back, 3 bases at V and 2 bases at J, with 4 bases in the middle. The entire variable domain, with the rest obtained from reference TRBV7-2 and TRBJ1-1, is as follows: GAGVSQSPSNKVTEKGKDVELRCDPISGHTALYWYRQSLGQGLEFLIYFQGNSAPDKSGLPSDRFSAERTGGSVSTLTIQRTQQEDSAVYLCASSFPNTEAFFGQGTRLTVV.

This rearrangement joins TRBV9 to TRBJ2-3; TRBD2 matches 11 bases. The V gene's germline CDR1 is SGDLS and CDR2 YYNGEE. The CDR3 spans 16 residues. Trimming at V came to 5 bases and at J to 4 bases, leaving 9 bases not matched to a gene. CDR3 sequence (DNA): TGTGCCAGCAGTGACCCTCTAGCGGGAGGCGCAGATACGCAGTATTTT. Translated, it gives CASSDPLAGGADTQYF.

This clone was seen only once. CDR3 nucleotide sequence: TGTGCCACCACCGGAGGATACACAGATACGCAGTATTTT. Its protein product is CATTGGYTDTQYF. The chain couples TRBV24-1 to TRBJ2-3; a weak D match, TRBD2 (5 bases). Trimming pared 8 bases from V and 2 bases from J, leaving 10 bases between. The CDR3 has 13 residues. From germline, CDR1 is KGHDR and CDR2 SFDVKD.

The chain uses TRBV6-2 or TRBV6-3 and TRBJ1-5, with 8 bases lining up with TRBD1. The CDR3 is 15 amino acids. J lost 5 bases, V lost 2 bases, and 5 bases had no gene match. Germline values: CDR1 MNHEY, CDR2 SVGEGT. The CDR3 loop reads CASSYVLTGDQPQHF. The CDR3 DNA is TGTGCCAGCAGTTACGTCCTGACAGGGGATCAGCCCCAGCATTTT.

V usage is TRBV28 and J usage is TRBJ1-1; D not resolved. The germline CDR1 and CDR2 sequences are MDHEN and SYDVKM. The CDR3 loop spans 13 amino acids. V was cut by 2 bases and J by 9 bases, with 13 bases left in between. As DNA, the CDR3 is TGTGCCAGCAGTTTAGCTCAGGCTTTAAAAGCTTTCTTT. This encodes CASSLAQALKAFF.

The rearrangement links TRBV7-2 to TRBJ2-1; TRBD2 aligns across 11 bases. CDR3 length: 16 residues. CDR1 is SGHTA, CDR2 FQGNSA, per germline. Losses at the gene ends were 5 bases for V and 9 bases for J; bases not matched to a gene: 12. The CDR3 bases are TGTGCCAGCAGCCTCCTAACTAGCGGGAGTCGGTCTGAGCAGTTCTTC. Protein: CASSLLTSGSRSEQFF.

The V and J genes are TRBV19 and TRBJ1-3; D is ambiguous. Trimming cost V 5 bases and J 5 bases, with 10 bases left between them. The CDR3 sequence is 13 residues long. CDR1 and CDR2 from the germline V gene are LNHDA and SQIVND (reference sequence). The CDR3 DNA reads TGTGCCAGTAGTCAAATGAGGAGAAACACCATATATTTT. Translation: CASSQMRRNTIYF. Based on the CDR3 plus reference TRBV19 and TRBJ1-3, the full variable domain is DGGITQSPKYLFRKEGQNVTLSCEQNLNHDAMYWYRQDPGQGLRLIYYSQIVNDFQKGDIAEGYSVSREKKESFPLTVTSAQKNPTAFYLCASSQMRRNTIYFGEGSWLTVV.

V is TRBV11-2 and J is TRBJ2-5, with D possibly being TRBD1 (5 bases). V was cut by 0 bases and J by 0 bases, with 11 bases left in between. Germline V gene data show CDR1 as SGHAT and CDR2 as FQNNGV. The CDR3 has 16 residues. The CDR3 is CASSLDGSGYQETQYF. CDR3 in DNA: TGTGCCAGCAGCTTAGATGGTTCAGGGTACCAAGAGACCCAGTACTTC.

V and J are TRBV24-1 and TRBJ1-2, with D unclear. This CDR3 region has 12 residues. Germline assignment: CDR1 KGHDR and CDR2 SFDVKD. V lost 2 bases and J lost 4, with 4 bases in between. The CDR3 spells CATSDSGYGYTF. The CDR3 DNA is TGTGCCACCAGTGATTCAGGCTATGGCTACACCTTC.

This rearrangement joins TRBV6-5 to TRBJ2-7, with D perhaps TRBD2 (5 bases). V was trimmed by 0 bases and J by 3 bases, leaving 9 bases between them. This CDR3 is built from 14 residues. Germline CDR1 MNHEY, CDR2 SVGAGI. The chain's CDR3 is CASSYSTGNYEQYF. The CDR3 nucleotides are TGTGCCAGCAGTTACTCAACCGGGAACTACGAGCAGTACTTC.

A single count supports this clone. The V call is TRBV7-8, the J call TRBJ1-2, with a weak D call TRBD1 (6 bases). This CDR3 has 16 amino acids. Trimming removed 5 bases at V and 5 bases at J, with 21 bases between. Per germline, CDR1 SGHVS and CDR2 FQNEAQ. Written as DNA, the CDR3 is TGTGCCAGCAGCCCAATATTCGGACAGAACCCATATGGCTACACCTTC. Amino acid sequence: CASSPIFGQNPYGYTF.

J is TRBJ1-1 and V is TRBV19; D might be TRBD1 (6 bases). The CDR3 is 13 residues long. V gave up 4 bases and J gave up 7 bases, with 13 bases separating them. Germline lookup yields CDR1 LNHDA and CDR2 SQIVND (reference sequence). CDR3 sequence reads: CASSSGGASEAFF. CDR3 bases: TGTGCCAGTAGTAGCGGGGGGGCCAGTGAAGCTTTCTTT.

The chain links TRBV24-1 to TRBJ2-1; no firm D call. CDR3 length equals 14 residues. Germline CDR1 KGHDR, CDR2 SFDVKD. Between the trimmed V and J ends, which lost 4 bases and 7 bases, there was a span of 13 bases. CDR3 sequence (DNA): TGTGCCACCAGTGACCTTAGACGAGGAAATGAGCAGTTCTTC. Encoded protein: CATSDLRRGNEQFF.

This rearrangement joins TRBV5-1 to TRBJ2-2; possible D gene TRBD2, 6 bases. Germline CDR1 and CDR2: SGHRS and YFSETQ. The CDR3 contains 16 residues. V gave up 4 bases and J gave up 3 bases, with 16 bases separating them. In DNA, the CDR3 is TGCGCCAGCAGCCCTCTCGGGGGACTCGACACCGGGGAGCTGTTTTTT. This codes for CASSPLGGLDTGELFF.

V is TRBV5-4 and J is TRBJ1-1; D not certain. The V gene lost 1 base and the J gene lost 1 base, with 14 bases spanning the gap. There are 16 residues in the CDR3. Germline V gene lookup returns CDR1 SGHNT and CDR2 YYREEE (reference sequence). CDR3 DNA sequence: TGTGCCAGCAGCTTGAACCCAGGAATAAGGAACACTGAAGCTTTCTTT. This codes for CASSLNPGIRNTEAFF.

In this sample, this clone turned up a few times. The CDR3 spells CASSSRQFYEQYF. The CDR3 DNA reads as TGTGCCAGCAGCTCAAGACAGTTCTACGAGCAGTACTTC. This chain connects TRBV7-9 to TRBJ2-7, with D possibly TRBD1 on 5 matching bases. Deletions cut 4 bases from V and 3 bases from J, with 10 bases between. The CDR3 totals 13 residues. The germline gives CDR1 SEHNR, CDR2 FQNEAQ (reference sequence).

This clone was seen just once. This chain links TRBV5-4 with TRBJ2-5; possibly TRBD2 for D (5 bases). With 0 bases removed from V and 1 base from J, the gap between germline ends came to 7 bases. The CDR3 has 14 amino acids. From germline, CDR1 is SGHNT and CDR2 YYREEE (reference sequence). CDR3 sequence: CASSLDGVQETQYF. Written as DNA, the CDR3 is TGTGCCAGCAGCTTGGACGGGGTCCAAGAGACCCAGTACTTC.

This clone appeared a few times. V and J are TRBV29-1 and TRBJ2-3, with 11 bases identical to TRBD2. This CDR3 has 15 residues. Germline assignment: CDR1 SQVTM and CDR2 ANQGSEA. V lost 4 bases to trimming and J lost 3 bases; unmatched junction nucleotides: 6. The CDR3 is CSVAYSGGATDTQYF. In DNA form, the CDR3 reads TGCAGCGTTGCCTATAGCGGGGGGGCGACAGATACGCAGTATTTT.

The chain recombines TRBV19 with TRBJ2-1; possible D gene TRBD2, 6 bases. The germline V gene has CDR1 LNHDA and CDR2 SQIVND (reference sequence). The ends were cut back, 6 bases at V and 9 bases at J, with 21 bases in the middle. This CDR3 contains 15 residues. This CDR3 is CASRPRDRTKGEQFF. CDR3 sequence (DNA): TGTGCCAGTAGACCCCGGGACCGGACTAAGGGTGAGCAGTTCTTC.

V gene TRBV4-1 combines with J gene TRBJ1-4; the D gene is possibly TRBD1 (6 bases). V gave up 7 bases and J gave up 8 bases, with 17 bases separating them. Germline V gives CDR1 MGHRA, CDR2 YSYEKL. This CDR3 has 14 residues. Here the CDR3 DNA reads TGCGCCAGCACGGCTAGACAGGTGGGCGAAAAACTGTTTTTT. This sequence encodes CASTARQVGEKLFF.

This clone showed up just once. The chain uses TRBV6-5 and TRBJ1-1; D is possibly TRBD1 (5 bases). V lost 7 bases and J lost 5, with 14 bases in between. This CDR3 has 13 amino acids. The germline gives CDR1 MNHEY, CDR2 SVGAGI. CDR3 protein: CASKRGSQTEAFF. As DNA, the CDR3 is TGTGCCAGCAAAAGGGGTTCCCAGACTGAAGCTTTCTTT.

The chain combines TRBV6-4 with TRBJ2-1; 9 nucleotides agree with TRBD2. Trimming took 3 bases from V and 4 from J; bases not matched to a gene: 4. Germline V gene lookup returns CDR1 MRHNA and CDR2 SNTAGT. The CDR3 contains 15 residues. The CDR3 protein is CASSEPSGVYNEQFF. Here the CDR3 DNA reads TGTGCCAGCAGTGAGCCTAGCGGGGTTTACAATGAGCAGTTCTTC.

The chain couples TRBV4-3 to TRBJ1-3, with a possible D match to TRBD1 (6 bases). Germline CDR1 reads LGHNA; CDR2 reads YSLEER. CDR3 length: 16 residues. V shed 4 bases and J shed 0 bases, with 13 bases lying between them. CDR3 in amino acids: CASSPTTGFSGNTIYF. The CDR3 nucleotides read TGCGCCAGCAGCCCTACTACAGGGTTCTCTGGAAACACCATATATTTT.